This note documents a single TCR beta chain sequence. The antigen is undetermined. There are 12 residues in the CDR3. Germline CDR1 is GTSNPN and CDR2 is SVGIG (reference sequence). With V trimmed by 4 bases and J by 4 bases, 3 bases remained unmatched. These data belong to a study of graft-versus-host responses after intestinal transplantation. For the study at large: Transplant recipients had multivisceral, liver-intestinal, or isolated intestinal grafts. Each recipient received anti-thymocyte globulin induction, then tacrolimus and steroids for two to three years. Regarding the study as a whole: High graft-versus-host to host-versus-graft clonal ratios were seen in allografts of patients with graft-donor T cell macrochimerism. Analysis identified GvH clones in recipient marrow, with some appearing first in ileum or blood.

Using immunoSEQ multiplex PCR, the repertoire was profiled, and TCRdb retains in-frame clones only, with some absent. The sample has approximately 46,000 clones; approximately 84% are singletons. The TCR sequence derives from a human donor who was the organ donor for an intestinal transplant. The starting material was unstimulated CD4+ T cells sorted from spleen or lymph node cells, obtained before transplant. This sequence joins TRBV30 and TRBJ2-7; TRBD1 agrees at 8 bases. DNA of the CDR3: TGTGCCTGGACAGGGGGCTGGTACGAGCAGTACTTC. It encodes CAWTGGWYEQYF.